This TCR beta chain originates from a study of T cell responses to AZD1222 COVID-19 vaccine. The study, taken as a whole, reports: Vaccine-associated CD4 TCRs spanned spike, dominant at 160-218 and 743-854.

This CDR3 region has 15 residues. The germline V gene encodes CDR1 GTSNPN and CDR2 SVGIG (reference sequence). TCRdb's copy holds only in-frame clones and misses some; the assay was immunoSEQ multiplex PCR. This table holds approximately 65,000 clones, 65% to 80% found once. A remark on this clone: Its antigen is not known. The junction shows a germline mismatch at one end, possibly a read error.

This receptor was taken from an adult in good health. The chain employs TRBV30 and TRBJ2-7, with 10 positions matching TRBD1. The starting material was peripheral blood, obtained on day 0 of AZD1222 vaccination. The CDR3 region is CAWNAAGTGAYEQYF. The CDR3 nucleotides read TGTGCCTGGAACGCAGCCGGGACAGGGGCCTATGAGCAGTACTTC.